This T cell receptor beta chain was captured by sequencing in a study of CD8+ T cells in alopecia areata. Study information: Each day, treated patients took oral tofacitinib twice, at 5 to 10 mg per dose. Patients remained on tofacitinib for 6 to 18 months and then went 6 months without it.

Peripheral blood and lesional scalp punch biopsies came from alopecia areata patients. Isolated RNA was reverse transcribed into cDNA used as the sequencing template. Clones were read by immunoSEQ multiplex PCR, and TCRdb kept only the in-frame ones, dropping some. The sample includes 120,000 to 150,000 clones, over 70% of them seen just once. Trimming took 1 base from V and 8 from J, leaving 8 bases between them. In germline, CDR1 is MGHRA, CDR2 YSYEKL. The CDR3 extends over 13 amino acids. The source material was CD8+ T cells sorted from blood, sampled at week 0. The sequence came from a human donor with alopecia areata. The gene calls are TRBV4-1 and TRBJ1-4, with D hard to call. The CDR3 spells CASSQVAGEKLFF. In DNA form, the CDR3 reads TGCGCCAGCAGCCAAGTCGCCGGGGAAAAACTGTTTTTT.